The rows below give T cell receptor beta chains drawn from one sample of a study of tumor-infiltrating lymphocytes in primary liver carcinoma. TCRdb re-analysed the multiplex PCR reads in MiXCR, keeping a single row per CDR3 protein. The data show 45,000 or so distinct CDR3 sequences, with 73% seen just once and about 20% held by the top ten. Material for sequencing was liver tumor tissue from sampling region 2. The receptors shown here come from a man aged 40-55 years with primary liver carcinoma and hepatitis B virus infection. CDR3s include the opening cysteine and the closing phenylalanine or tryptophan. The D gene is left open where the match is weak. Some rows mark clone size as missing; the rest say once, few, many or name a class of expanded clone.

.	TRBJ1-5	.	TRBV6-1	CASRIGTGNQLQHF	TGCGCCAGCAGGATTGGGACGGGCAATCAGCTCCAGCATTTT
.	TRBJ2-7	.	TRBV6-1	CANSRGVYELYF	TGTGCCAACAGTAGGGGTGTCTACGAGCTGTACTTC
.	TRBJ2-5	.	TRBV24-1	CATSGRDSWETQYF	TGTGCCACCAGTGGCCGGGATTCGTGGGAGACCCAGTATTTC
.	TRBJ2-2	TRBD2	TRBV28	CASSSTHRQGTSGRGDTWELFF	TGTGCCAGCAGTTCTACACACCGACAGGGGACGAGCGGGAGGGGGGACACCTGGGAGCTGTTTTTT
many	TRBJ2-3	TRBD1	TRBV2	CASLQGAMDTQYF	TGTGCCAGCTTACAGGGGGCGATGGATACGCAGTATTTT
.	TRBJ2-3	.	TRBV7-2	CASSLSTRGGGGRADTQYF	TGTGCCAGCAGCTTAAGCACGAGGGGAGGGGGAGGACGGGCAGATACGCAGTATTTT
.	TRBJ2-5	TRBD1	TRBV28	CVSSGAGTGYRETQYF	TGTGTCAGCAGTGGTGCCGGGACAGGGTACAGAGAGACCCAGTACTTC
once	TRBJ2-1	TRBD2	TRBV29-1	CSVGLAGGFCNEQCF	TGCAGCGTTGGACTGGCGGGAGGGTTCTGCAATGAGCAGTGCTTC
.	TRBJ2-7	.	TRBV29-1	CSVDAGRGGQYF	TGCAGTGTTGATGCTGGCCGGGGAGGGCAGTACTTC
many	TRBJ2-1	.	TRBV7-2	CASSLAKGNEQFF	TGTGCCAGCAGCTTAGCCAAGGGGAATGAGCAGTTCTTC
once	TRBJ2-5	TRBD2	TRBV11-2	CASSSTGPAGGNVETQYF	TGTGCAAGCAGCTCCACGGGACCAGCGGGAGGGAATGTCGAGACCCAGTACTTC
.	TRBJ1-4	.	TRBV4-2	CASDRGGIGEKLFF	TGTGCCAGCGACCGAGGGGGGATCGGGGAAAAACTGTTTTTT
once	TRBJ2-3	.	TRBV5-4	CASILVPDTQYF	TGTGCCAGCATCTTGGTACCAGATACGCAGTATTTT
.	TRBJ1-1	.	TRBV11-2	CAGSLGLNTEAIF	TGTGCCGGCAGCTTAGGCCTGAACACTGAAGCTATCTTC
.	TRBJ2-1	TRBD2	TRBV20-1	CSARVLAGQNEQFF	TGCAGTGCTAGAGTGCTAGCGGGCCAGAATGAGCAGTTCTTC
many	TRBJ1-2	TRBD1	TRBV28	CASSYTGGVNGYTF	TGTGCCAGCAGCTATACAGGGGGCGTTAATGGCTACACCTTC
.	TRBJ2-2	.	TRBV5-6	CASSVGVRQGELFF	TGTGCCAGCAGCGTGGGAGTCAGGCAGGGAGAGCTGTTTTTT
.	TRBJ2-1	TRBD2	TRBV11-2	CTSSFSGPLDNERFF	TGCACCAGCAGCTTTAGCGGGCCACTCGACAATGAGCGGTTCTTC
.	TRBJ2-5	TRBD1	TRBV10-3	CATVWDSQVTQYF	TGTGCCACAGTCTGGGACAGCCAAGTGACCCAGTACTTC
many	TRBJ1-5	TRBD1	TRBV5-1	CASSWGEQGVNQPQHF	TGCGCCAGCAGCTGGGGGGAACAGGGGGTAAATCAGCCCCAGCATTTT
.	TRBJ2-5	.	TRBV10-2	CISNSGQGQETQYF	TGCATCAGCAATTCGGGACAAGGGCAAGAGACCCAGTACTTC
once	TRBJ2-1	.	TRBV12-3/TRBV12-4	CTSSFEYTYSEQFF	TGTACCAGCAGTTTTGAGTATACCTACAGTGAGCAGTTCTTC
.	TRBJ2-3	.	TRBV6-5	CASNPGLGGIDAQYF	TGTGCCAGCAACCCAGGACTAGGGGGAATAGATGCGCAGTATTTT
.	TRBJ1-6	.	TRBV11-1	CASSRVLVSPSHF	TGTGCCAGCAGCCGGGTACTGGTTTCACCCTCCCACTTT
few	TRBJ2-5	TRBD1	TRBV7-8	CAGSRVRGIETQYF	TGTGCCGGCAGCAGGGTCAGGGGGATTGAGACCCAGTACTTC
.	TRBJ2-1	.	TRBV6-1	CASSEGTGAVYNELFF	TGTGCCAGCAGTGAAGGTACGGGGGCGGTCTACAATGAGCTGTTCTTC
medium-sized	TRBJ2-7	TRBD2	TRBV6-2/TRBV6-3	CASSYSSSGRRYEQYF	TGTGCCAGCAGTTACTCGTCTAGCGGGAGGAGATACGAGCAGTACTTC
.	TRBJ2-1	TRBD2	TRBV5-1	CASNSIAGRNERFF	TGCGCCAGCAACTCAATAGCGGGAAGGAATGAGCGGTTCTTC
.	TRBJ2-5	.	TRBV5-1	CASSFPGRSQGTQYF	TGCGCCAGCAGTTTCCCCGGGCGGAGCCAAGGGACCCAGTACTTC
few	TRBJ1-2	.	TRBV29-1	CSVYLARNYGYTF	TGCAGCGTTTATCTTGCTCGCAACTATGGCTACACCTTC
.	TRBJ2-1	TRBD2	TRBV29-1	CSVNRLAGLDNEQFF	TGCAGCGTTAATCGACTAGCGGGTCTTGACAATGAGCAGTTCTTC
once	TRBJ1-1	.	TRBV6-2/TRBV6-3	CASSYSLVYHHTEALF	TGTGCCAGCAGCTACTCGCTGGTTTACCACCACACTGAAGCTCTCTTT
large	TRBJ2-3	.	TRBV29-1	CSVAGVDGRSTDTQYF	TGCAGCGTCGCTGGAGTGGACGGACGTAGCACAGATACGCAGTATTTT
many	TRBJ2-7	TRBD1	TRBV10-3	CAITGTGLDEQYF	TGTGCCATCACCGGGACAGGGTTGGACGAGCAGTACTTC
.	TRBJ2-6	.	TRBV7-8	CASSSTVTRPGANVLIF	TGTGCCAGCAGCTCTACGGTAACGCGCCCTGGGGCCAACGTCCTGATTTTC